Each of the 9 T cell receptor beta chains below was sequenced from the same sample in a study of T cell responses to AZD1222 COVID-19 vaccine. The protocol was immunoSEQ multiplex PCR, while the TCRdb copy is restricted to in-frame clones and leaves out a portion. The sample gives more than 100,000 clones, around nine tenths of which show up once; approximately 4.8% is in the top ten. Material: peripheral blood, obtained on day 0 of AZD1222 vaccination. Receptors were obtained from an adult in good health.

The chain combines TRBV3-1 (or the pseudogene TRBV3-2) with TRBJ2-7, with D tentatively TRBD1 or TRBD2 (5 bases each). V was clipped by 2 bases and J by 3 bases, with 11 bases between them. This CDR3 comprises 14 residues. Per the germline V gene, CDR1 is LGHDT and CDR2 is YNNKEL (reference sequence). The CDR3 loop reads CASSQFGALYEQYF. The CDR3 DNA reads as TGTGCCAGCAGCCAATTCGGGGCGCTCTACGAGCAGTACTTC.

This clone came up once. The genes are TRBV4-1 and TRBJ2-1, with 9 nucleotides matching TRBD2. The CDR3 is 13 amino acids. CDR1 is MGHRA, CDR2 YSYEKL, per germline. Losses at the gene ends were 1 base for V and 12 bases for J; bases not matched to a gene: 4. CDR3 DNA sequence: TGCGCCAGCAGCCAAGGACTAGCGGAGCCGCAGTTCTTC. Translated, it gives CASSQGLAEPQFF.

The J gene is TRBJ2-2, the V gene TRBV20-1; D not certain. CDR1 is DFQATT and CDR2 is SNEGSKA in the germline V gene (reference sequence). The germline V and J ends were trimmed by 5 bases and 0 bases, with 7 bases remaining between them. This CDR3 spans 13 amino acids. The CDR3 coding sequence is TGCAGTGCTCGTGTGGCGAACACCGGGGAGCTGTTTTTT. Its protein product is CSARVANTGELFF.

The chain combines TRBV15 with TRBJ1-3; D not resolved. Between the trimmed V and J ends, which lost 0 bases and 3 bases, there was a span of 9 bases. The CDR3 extends over 15 amino acids. Germline loops: CDR1 LNHNV, CDR2 YYDKDF (reference sequence). The CDR3 protein is CATSRDRTLGNTIYF. The DNA of the CDR3 is TGTGCCACCAGCAGAGATAGAACGCTTGGAAACACCATATATTTT. The entire variable domain, with the rest obtained from reference TRBV15 and TRBJ1-3, is as follows: DAMVIQNPRYQVTQFGKPVTLSCSQTLNHNVMYWYQQKSSQAPKLLFHYYDKDFNNEADTPDNFQSRRPNTSFCFLDIRSPGLGDTAMYLCATSRDRTLGNTIYFGEGSWLTVV.

The chain couples TRBV7-9 to TRBJ2-7; 11 bases fit TRBD1. The CDR3 extends over 14 amino acids. J lost 3 bases, V lost 4 bases, and 2 bases had no gene match. Germline CDR1 SEHNR, CDR2 FQNEAQ (reference sequence). CDR3 sequence (DNA): TGTGCCAGCAGCTCCGGGACAGGGGGCTACGAGCAGTACTTC. Amino acids: CASSSGTGGYEQYF.

The chain carries TRBV19 and TRBJ2-7; tentative D call: TRBD2 (6 bases). CDR1 and CDR2 (germline): LNHDA, SQIVND (reference sequence). CDR3 length: 13 amino acids. With 3 bases removed from V and 5 bases from J, the gap between germline ends came to 11 bases. CDR3 DNA: TGTGCCAGTAGTATGTTTGGAGGGAACGAGCAGTACTTC. Translating it yields CASSMFGGNEQYF. Together with reference TRBV19 and TRBJ2-7, the CDR3 gives the full variable domain: DGGITQSPKYLFRKEGQNVTLSCEQNLNHDAMYWYRQDPGQGLRLIYYSQIVNDFQKGDIAEGYSVSREKKESFPLTVTSAQKNPTAFYLCASSMFGGNEQYFGPGTRLTVT.

The chain joins TRBV25-1 to TRBJ1-4; D gene ambiguous. V lost 3 bases, J lost 0 bases, and 11 bases lay in between. Per the germline V gene, CDR1 is MGHDK and CDR2 is SYGVNS. This CDR3 spans 16 amino acids. The CDR3 reads CASSDPRAATNEKLFF. CDR3 coding DNA: TGTGCCAGCAGTGACCCAAGGGCTGCAACTAATGAAAAACTGTTTTTT.

This clone was counted a single time. V usage is TRBV3-1 (or the pseudogene TRBV3-2) and J usage is TRBJ1-2; D is perhaps TRBD1 (5 bases). The V end was cut by 4 bases, the J end by 4 bases, with 19 bases between. Germline CDR1 is LGHDT and CDR2 is YNNKEL (reference sequence). The CDR3 consists of 16 residues. CDR3 coding DNA: TGTGCCAGCAGCCGAGACGGTACCGGGGCGGGCTATGGCTACACCTTC. This gives the protein CASSRDGTGAGYGYTF.

The chain joins TRBV4-1 to TRBJ2-1; no clear D. This CDR3 has 12 residues. Trimming stripped 3 bases from V and 8 bases from J, with 8 bases between. The germline gives CDR1 MGHRA, CDR2 YSYEKL. CDR3: CASSHVRDEQFF. CDR3 in DNA: TGCGCCAGCAGCCATGTACGGGATGAGCAGTTCTTC.